This paragraph covers one T cell receptor (beta chain) sequence. It has no known antigen specificity. No much larger clone is present one base from it, and per-base qualities are unavailable. These data belong to a study of blood T cell repertoires in COVID-19 (dated by TCRdb to about 2020). Concerning the study at large: Samples from collaborators originated in the United States, Italy and Spain and spanned both the acute and convalescent phases of COVID-19. A de-identified subject ID, COVID-19 status, age in years and sex were almost always included in the sample metadata. The material from the prospective study consisted of cDNA or gDNA derived from T cells, B-cell-depleted T cells, or PBMCs. The repertoires were released in a freely available public database meant as a resource for research on the immune response to SARS-CoV-2. HLA class I and class II types, where available, came from metadata supplied by the sample provider rather than from assay-based typing. The samples were drawn from two sources: the first 160 participants of the ongoing ImmuneRACE study, and 1,000 to 1,500 subjects contributed by 6 global collaborators. Deeply sampled blood TCRbeta repertoires from subjects exposed to, actively infected with, or recovered from COVID-19 were included in the dataset. Here is what the overall study found, with its caveats: The amount of clinical and demographic metadata varied by source and participant and was provided uncurated.

In Seattle, one collaborating source enrolled patients while the infection was active and tracked those patients longitudinally over the course of disease. Whole blood was collected in K2EDTA tubes by collaborating institutions according to the institutions' own protocols. Collaborator samples were shipped for TCRbeta analysis as frozen whole blood, isolated PBMCs, or DNA extracted from either sample type. TCRbeta CDR3 regions were amplified from genomic DNA using the immunoSEQ Assay, a bias-controlled multiplex PCR. From the authors' description of their analysis: Nucleated cell counts per sample were estimated from amplification of reference gene primers within the assay. To quantify the absolute abundance of each unique TCRbeta CDR3 rearrangement, sequence reads were collapsed and filtered. Productive Simpson clonality was computed per sample as the square root of Simpson's diversity index over productive rearrangements. TCRdb obtained this table from immuneACCESS and retained in-frame rearrangements with V and J assigned. These tables miss some clones; where compared with another copy, unresolved V genes account for less than half of the shortfall, and the remainder is unexplained. V and J calls and clone size are those listed in that table; D and trimming were worked out from the DNA. For this sample the table gives some 330,000 clones, of which roughly nine tenths were detected only once. The top ten hold 1.5% to 2% of the sample.

V lost 6 bases and J lost 5 bases, and the count of bases not matched to a germline gene is 5. From cysteine to phenylalanine, the CDR3 is 13 amino acids long. The read is trimmed to its CDR3 DNA, 39 bases read in frame from base 1. CDR1 and CDR2 (SGHAT, FQNNGV) derive from the germline V gene. Sequenced: peripheral blood. This TCR derives from a woman aged 30 to 39 with COVID-19, enrolled during active disease. The rearrangement combines TRBV11-2 with TRBJ1-1; 8 central bases correspond to TRBD1. CDR3 region: CASSYNRGTEAFF. The DNA sequence is as follows: TGTGCCAGCAGTTACAACAGGGGGACTGAAGCTTTCTTT.